This T cell receptor beta chain was sequenced in a study of OX40 agonist ivuxolimab in advanced cancers. Background on the study: The patients got ivuxolimab, which is an agonistic anti-OX40 (CD134) antibody. The mean age was about 57 years, ranging from about 20 to 90, with approximately 85% of participants male. Prior checkpoint blockade (anti-PD-1, anti-PD-L1 or anti-CTLA-4) was permitted; around 39% had it.

Here immunoSEQ multiplex PCR was the method, and the copy in TCRdb shows in-frame clones only, minus some. The repertoire holds about 77,000 clones, with 65% to 85% as singletons. A single count supports this clone. The J segment lost 3 bases and the V segment lost 6 bases, leaving 9 bases of the junction unmatched. The CDR3 contains 15 residues. CDR1 and CDR2 from the germline V gene are MDHEN and SYDVKM. The source of this sequence is an adult with an advanced solid tumor such as melanoma, head and neck, liver or kidney cancer. The material was CD4+ or CD8+ T cells sorted from blood, obtained in a trial of the OX40 agonist ivuxolimab. The J gene is TRBJ2-7, the V gene TRBV28; 9 bases fit TRBD2. CDR3 sequence reads: CASRKRTSDIYEQYF. The CDR3 DNA reads TGTGCCAGCAGGAAGAGGACTAGCGACATCTACGAGCAGTACTTC.